What follows are 13 T cell receptor beta chains derived from one specimen sequenced in a study of control samples from healthy donors and cancer patients (dated by TCRdb to 2020 to 2022). The method behind the library was the immunoSEQ multiplex PCR assay. TCRdb limited this immuneACCESS table to in-frame rearrangements with V and J called. A share of clones is missing; checked studies link under half to unresolved V genes, and the rest is unexplained. The sample table lists about 150,000 clones, roughly 93% of them with a count of one. The ten largest account for over 2% of the sample. The specimen sequenced was blood. Source of these receptors: a man aged 50-59 years in good health.

The chain has TRBV6-6 and TRBJ1-4; D remains unclear. Trimming cost V 6 bases and J 2 bases, with 10 bases left between them. The CDR3 spans 14 residues. Germline V gives CDR1 MNHNY, CDR2 SVGAGI (reference sequence). CDR3 coding DNA: TGTGCCAGCAGAGGGAGGAAGACTAATGAAAAACTGTTTTTT. This translates into CASRGRKTNEKLFF.

This chain links TRBV27 with TRBJ1-4; D is unresolved. This CDR3 spans 13 amino acids. Germline-derived CDR1 and CDR2 are MNHEY and SMNVEV (reference sequence). V was pared by 10 bases and J by 4 bases, with 13 bases between. CDR3 in DNA: TGTGCCACTTCTGACGGGCGTAATGAAAAACTGTTTTTT. Its translation: CATSDGRNEKLFF.

The CDR3 sequence: CASSQVKQRSYNEQFF. The CDR3 DNA reads as TGTGCCAGCAGCCAAGTAAAACAGCGCTCCTACAATGAGCAGTTCTTC. The gene calls are TRBV3-1 (or the pseudogene TRBV3-2) and TRBJ2-1; D not certain. This CDR3 comprises 16 residues. Trimming left V 1 base short and J 0 bases short, with 10 bases between. The germline CDR1 and CDR2 sequences are LGHDT and YNNKEL (reference sequence).

Points on this clone: Other nucleotide sequences from this sample produce the same CDR3. This chain uses TRBV5-1 with TRBJ1-1; D remains ambiguous. This CDR3 is 13 amino acids long. Deletions cut 0 bases from V and 1 base from J, with 4 bases between. The germline gives CDR1 SGHRS, CDR2 YFSETQ. In DNA form, the CDR3 reads TGCGCCAGCAGCTTGGCAGGGAACACTGAAGCTTTCTTT. As protein: CASSLAGNTEAFF.

The chain links TRBV18 to TRBJ2-1, with D possibly being TRBD2 (6 bases). CDR3 length equals 12 residues. Looked up from germline, CDR1 is KGHSH and CDR2 is LQKENI. V lost 4 bases, J lost 9 bases, and 10 bases lay in between. CDR3 protein: CASSLREREQFF. DNA of the CDR3: TGTGCCAGCTCACTCCGGGAGCGTGAGCAGTTCTTC.

The chain links TRBV11-2 to TRBJ1-2; D is possibly TRBD1 (5 bases). V gave up 1 base and J gave up 8 bases, with 14 bases separating them. Germline values: CDR1 SGHAT, CDR2 FQNNGV. The CDR3 runs to 14 residues. CDR3: CASSLGAGTVGYTF. As DNA, the CDR3 is TGTGCCAGCAGCTTAGGGGCAGGGACGGTAGGCTACACCTTC.

The chain combines TRBV18 with TRBJ2-7, with D uncertain. Per the germline V gene, CDR1 is KGHSH and CDR2 is LQKENI. The CDR3 covers 13 residues. V was shortened by 0 bases and J by 2 bases, with 5 bases between the two germline ends. CDR3 sequence: CASSPPGAYEQYF. The CDR3 bases are TGTGCCAGCTCACCACCCGGAGCCTACGAGCAGTACTTC. The complete variable domain, with remaining parts taken from reference TRBV18 and TRBJ2-7, reads NAGVMQNPRHLVRRRGQEARLRCSPMKGHSHVYWYRQLPEEGLKFMVYLQKENIIDESGMPKERFSAEFPKEGPSILRIQQVVRGDSAAYFCASSPPGAYEQYFGPGTRLTVT.

The V gene is TRBV11-2, the J gene TRBJ2-3, with 8 positions matching TRBD2. J lost 2 bases, V lost 5 bases, and 6 bases had no gene match. The CDR3 consists of 15 residues. The V gene's germline CDR1 is SGHAT and CDR2 FQNNGV. The CDR3 DNA sequence: TGTGCCAGCAGCCTTAGCGGGACTAACACAGATACGCAGTATTTT. This gives the protein CASSLSGTNTDTQYF.

This rearrangement joins TRBV9 to TRBJ1-6; 8 nucleotides agree with TRBD1. After removal of 3 bases from V and 10 bases from J, the junction contained 9 bases not matched to a gene. The CDR3 is made up of 15 amino acids. In germline, CDR1 is SGDLS, CDR2 YYNGEE. The CDR3 reads CASSDAGTGRSPLHF. The DNA for the CDR3 is TGTGCCAGCAGCGACGCCGGGACAGGTCGATCACCCCTCCACTTT.

The rearrangement joins TRBV6-1 to TRBJ2-7; D is tentatively TRBD1 or TRBD2 (5 bases each). This CDR3 is built from 13 residues. The V gene lost 2 bases and the J gene lost 5 bases, with 10 bases spanning the gap. The germline gives CDR1 MNHNS, CDR2 SASEGT. The CDR3 bases are TGTGCCAGCAGTGAACAGGGAGTCAACGAGCAGTACTTC. Translation: CASSEQGVNEQYF.

This rearrangement joins TRBV19 to TRBJ2-4; TRBD1 agrees at 7 bases. Germline CDR1 is LNHDA and CDR2 is SQIVND (reference sequence). CDR3 size: 16 residues. Trimming removed 5 bases from V and 0 bases from J; junction bases left unmatched: 7. The CDR3 nucleotides read TGTGCCAGTAGTCCCCGGACAGGAATAGCCAAAAACATTCAGTACTTC. Amino acid sequence: CASSPRTGIAKNIQYF.

The chain is built from TRBV27 and TRBJ2-7; a weak D match, TRBD2 (5 bases). The V gene lost 3 bases and the J gene lost 6 bases, with 18 bases spanning the gap. CDR1 is MNHEY and CDR2 is SMNVEV in the germline V gene (reference sequence). This CDR3 spans 15 amino acids. CDR3 nucleotides: TGTGCCAGCAGTTTCATCCCGACGGGGTTGGGCGAGCAGTACTTC. It is translated as CASSFIPTGLGEQYF.

The chain uses TRBV7-8 and TRBJ2-5; 12 nucleotides align to TRBD2. The CDR3 has 16 amino acids. The trim removed 4 bases at V and 4 bases at J, leaving 7 bases unmatched. The V gene's germline CDR1 is SGHVS and CDR2 FQNEAQ. For the CDR3, the DNA is TGTGCCAGCAGCTCCCGACTAGCGGGAGCCCCAGAGACCCAGTACTTC. This encodes CASSSRLAGAPETQYF.